This T cell receptor (beta chain) was sequenced for a study of monozygotic twins with inflammatory bowel disease. TCRdb re-called the 5' RACE reads; one entry per CDR3 protein, DNA not given. Its listing shows a few hundred thousand distinct CDR3 sequences. Whole-study findings and limits: Patient-to-patient differences in immunosuppressive treatment may have added variability to the repertoires.

As for this clonotype: Its antigen is unknown.

CDR1 SGHKS and CDR2 YYEKEE come from the germline V gene (reference sequence). This CDR3 comprises 18 residues. V gene TRBV5-5 combines with J gene TRBJ2-3; TCRdb calls TRBD2, which cannot be checked without DNA. Sequenced: blood. This TCR derives from a human donor with ulcerative colitis or Crohn's disease, or a healthy co-twin of an affected twin (not recorded which). The CDR3: CASSSLPLAGGSTDTQYF.